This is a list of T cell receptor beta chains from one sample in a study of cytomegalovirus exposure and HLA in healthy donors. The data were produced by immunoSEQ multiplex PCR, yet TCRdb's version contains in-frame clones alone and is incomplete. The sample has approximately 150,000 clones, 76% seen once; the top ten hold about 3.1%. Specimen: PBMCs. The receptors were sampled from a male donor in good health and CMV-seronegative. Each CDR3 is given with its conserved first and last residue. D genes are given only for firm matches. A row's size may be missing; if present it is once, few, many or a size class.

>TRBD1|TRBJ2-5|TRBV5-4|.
TGTGCCAGCAGCTTGCCAGGGGGACAAGAGACCCAGTACTTC
CASSLPGGQETQYF
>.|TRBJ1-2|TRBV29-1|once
TGCAGCGTTGTGGCGGGGACCCTTGGTGGCTACACCTTC
CSVVAGTLGGYTF
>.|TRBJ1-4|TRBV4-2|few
TGTGCCAGCAGCCAAGGGGGAACAGGGATTAATGAAAAACTGTTTTTT
CASSQGGTGINEKLFF
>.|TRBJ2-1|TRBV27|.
TGTGCCAGCATCACGGGGGATGAGCAGTTCTTC
CASITGDEQFF
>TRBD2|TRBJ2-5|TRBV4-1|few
TGCGCCAGCAGCCAACTAGCGGGTGGGGAGACCCAGTACTTC
CASSQLAGGETQYF
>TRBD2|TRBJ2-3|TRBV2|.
TGTGCCAGCAGTGTGACTAGCGGGGGGCCGACGACAGATACGCAGTATTTT
CASSVTSGGPTTDTQYF
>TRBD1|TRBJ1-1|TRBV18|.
TGTGCCAGCTCACCTTTCGACAGGGGGAACACTGAAGCTTTCTTT
CASSPFDRGNTEAFF
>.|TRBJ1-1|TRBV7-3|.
TGTGCCAGCAGCGAGACAGTGAACACTGAAGCTTTCTTT
CASSETVNTEAFF
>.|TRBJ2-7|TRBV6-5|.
TGTGCCAGCAGTTACTTAAGCTTCGGGTCCGAGCAGTACTTC
CASSYLSFGSEQYF
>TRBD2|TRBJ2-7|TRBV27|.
TGTGCCAGCAGTCCCGGGACTAGCGGGAAGTACGAGCAGTACTTC
CASSPGTSGKYEQYF
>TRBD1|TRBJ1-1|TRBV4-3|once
TGCGCCAGCAGCCTTGTCAGGGGGAATAATGAAGCTTTCTTT
CASSLVRGNNEAFF
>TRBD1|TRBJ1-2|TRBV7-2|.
TGTGCCAGCAGCTTCCGGGACAGGGGAACCTATGGCTACACCTTC
CASSFRDRGTYGYTF
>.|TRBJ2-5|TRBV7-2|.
TGTGCCAGCAGCTTATTTACGTGGGAGTTCCCCGGGACCCAGTACTTC
CASSLFTWEFPGTQYF
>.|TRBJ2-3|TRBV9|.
TGTGCCAGCAGCGTAGATAGAGATACGCAGTATTTT
CASSVDRDTQYF
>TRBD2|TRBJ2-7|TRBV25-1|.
TGTGCCAGCAGTGAATCGGCGGGACTAGAGCACGACGAGCAGTACTTC
CASSESAGLEHDEQYF
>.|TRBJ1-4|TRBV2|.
TGTGCCAGCTCACAGTCAAGGGTCGGAGGTAGTGAAAAACTGTTTTTT
CASSQSRVGGSEKLFF
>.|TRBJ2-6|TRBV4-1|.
TGCGCCAGCAGCCAAGGACGGCTACAGGTTATCGGGCTTTCTGGGGCCAACGTCCTGACTTTC
CASSQGRLQVIGLSGANVLTF
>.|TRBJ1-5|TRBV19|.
TGTGCCAGTAGTATTGCAGGGTATGGCAATCAGCCCCAGCATTTT
CASSIAGYGNQPQHF
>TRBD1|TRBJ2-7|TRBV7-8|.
TGTGCCAGCAGCCCCGGACAGGGGGCGATCTACGAGCAGTACTTC
CASSPGQGAIYEQYF
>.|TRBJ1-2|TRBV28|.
TGTGCCAGCAGTTTAGGCCAGTTTTATGGCTACACCTTC
CASSLGQFYGYTF
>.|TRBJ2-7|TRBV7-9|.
TGTGCCAGCAGCCTACAGGGGGAGCGGGAAGCGCAGTACTTC
CASSLQGEREAQYF
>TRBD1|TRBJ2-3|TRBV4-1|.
TGCGCCAGCAGCCAAGGCGAGGGGGCCGCGCAGTATTTT
CASSQGEGAAQYF
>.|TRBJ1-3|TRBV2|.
TGTGCCAGCAGTTTACAGGGAAACACCATATATTTT
CASSLQGNTIYF
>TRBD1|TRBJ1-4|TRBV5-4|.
TGTGCCAGCAGCCTGAGTGGGACAGTCCCCGCAACTAATGAAAAACTGTTTTTT
CASSLSGTVPATNEKLFF
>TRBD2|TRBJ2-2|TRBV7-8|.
TGTGCCAGCAGCCGACCGGGGCAGGGAGGGACCGGGGAGCTGTTTTTT
CASSRPGQGGTGELFF
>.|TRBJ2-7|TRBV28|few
TGTGCCAGCAGTTTCGGGCAGGGAAACTACGAGCAGTACTTC
CASSFGQGNYEQYF
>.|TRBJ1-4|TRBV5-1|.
TGCGCCAGCAGGACTACACCCGAATGGACGTCTACTCGTAATGAAAAACTGTTTTTT
CASRTTPEWTSTRNEKLFF
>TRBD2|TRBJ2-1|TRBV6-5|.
TGTGCCAGCACCCCACCCGGGAGGGGGGGAAATGAGCAGTTCTTC
CASTPPGRGGNEQFF
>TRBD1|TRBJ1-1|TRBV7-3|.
TGTGCCAGCAGCTTGGACAGGGGGCGGGGGAGAACTGAAGCTTTCTTT
CASSLDRGRGRTEAFF
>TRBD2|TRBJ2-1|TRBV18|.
TGTGCCAGCTCACCACCTAGCGGGAGGGACAATGAGCAGTTCTTC
CASSPPSGRDNEQFF
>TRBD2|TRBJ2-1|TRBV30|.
TGTGCCTGGAGTCCGGGACTAGGCTCCTACAATGAGCAGTTCTTC
CAWSPGLGSYNEQFF
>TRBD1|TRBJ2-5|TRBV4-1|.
TGCGCCAGCAGCCAAGAGACAGGGCGTGAGACCCAGTACTTC
CASSQETGRETQYF
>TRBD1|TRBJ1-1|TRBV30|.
TGTGCCTTCATGAGGGGGCTTGGCACTGAAGCTTTCTTT
CAFMRGLGTEAFF
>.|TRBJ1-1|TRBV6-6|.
TGTGCCAGCAGTTTCGGAGGCGCAGTGACAAACACTGAAGCTTTCTTT
CASSFGGAVTNTEAFF
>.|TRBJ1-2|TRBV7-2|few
TGTGCCAGCAGCCTTGTCCCGGGTGGCTACACCTTC
CASSLVPGGYTF
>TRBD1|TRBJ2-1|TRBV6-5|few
TGTGCCAGCAGTCGGGACAGCTCCTACAATGAGCAGTTCTTC
CASSRDSSYNEQFF
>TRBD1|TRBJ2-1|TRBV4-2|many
TGTGCCAGCAGCCCCCCTTCCCCCGACAGGGAGAACTACAATGAGCAGTTCTTC
CASSPPSPDRENYNEQFF
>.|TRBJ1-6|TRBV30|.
TGTGCCCGAGAAACAGGCTATAATTCACCCCTCCACTTT
CARETGYNSPLHF
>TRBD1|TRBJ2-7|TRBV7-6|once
TGTGCCAGCAGCCTCGGACAGGTCAACTACGAGCAGTACTTC
CASSLGQVNYEQYF
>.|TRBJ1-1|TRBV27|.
TGTGCCAGCAGTCCCGGTCCGTACAACACTGAAGCTTTCTTT
CASSPGPYNTEAFF
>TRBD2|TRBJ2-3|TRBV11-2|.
TGTGCCAGCAGCTTAGGGGACTACTCAGATACGCAGTATTTT
CASSLGDYSDTQYF
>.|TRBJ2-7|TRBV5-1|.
TGCGCCAGCAGCTTGGCGTCGACGACGGGAAATTACCCCTACGAGCAGTACTTC
CASSLASTTGNYPYEQYF
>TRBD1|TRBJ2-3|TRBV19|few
TGTGCCAGTAGTAGGGGCGAAACAGGGGGCGGCACAGATACGCAGTATTTT
CASSRGETGGGTDTQYF
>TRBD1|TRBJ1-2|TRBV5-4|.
TGTGCCAGCAGCCCGAACCGGGACAGGGCTGATGGCTACACCTTC
CASSPNRDRADGYTF
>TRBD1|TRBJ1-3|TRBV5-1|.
TGCGCCAGCAGCGGGGGACAGGGGGCGGCAGACACCATATATTTT
CASSGGQGAADTIYF
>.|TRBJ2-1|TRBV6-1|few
TGTGCCAGCAGTGACGAGGGTCTCAATGAGCAGTTCTTC
CASSDEGLNEQFF
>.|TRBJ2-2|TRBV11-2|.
TGTGCCAGCAGCTTAACATTGGGGGAGCTGTTTTTT
CASSLTLGELFF
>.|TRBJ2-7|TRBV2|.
TGTGCCAGCAGCCTTCGCGGGGCGAGGAGCTCCTACGAGCAGTACTTC
CASSLRGARSSYEQYF